This TCR beta chain was recorded in a study of T-cell memory formation after mild COVID-19. As to this clonotype: As yet, its antigen is unknown.

Broader study findings: There was no confirmation that second-wave clones peaking on day 37 were SARS-CoV-2 specific. CD4+ bias marked clones expanding day 15 to 37, unlike balanced contracting clones.

TCR alpha and TCR beta cDNA libraries carrying sample barcodes and UMIs came from 5'RACE with constant-segment primers. TCRdb re-called the 5' RACE reads with MiXCR, one entry per CDR3 protein. Of under 300,000 distinct CDR3 sequences listed, under 8.5% are singletons. The CDR3 is 13 residues long. The germline V gene encodes CDR1 DFQATT and CDR2 SNEGSKA (reference sequence). With 5 bases clipped from V and 5 bases from J, the junction kept 8 bases outside the gene matches. Sample: PBMCs or a T cell subset sorted from them (not recorded which). This receptor was identified in a man in his late teens or twenties who had mild COVID-19 (a few samples of this study predate the infection). Cell type and time point are not known. The rearrangement uses TRBV20-1 and TRBJ2-7; 8 positions match TRBD1. CDR3 DNA: TGCAGTGCTTCTAAGACAGGGGCCCACGAGCAGTACTTC. It encodes CSASKTGAHEQYF.